One sample yielded the 18 T cell receptor beta chains listed below, sequenced in a study of graft-versus-host responses after intestinal transplantation. Profiled with immunoSEQ multiplex PCR; TCRdb holds only in-frame clones, not every one. This sample yields around 18,000 clones, of which 80% to 95% are seen a single time; 1.5% to 2% belongs to the top ten. The sequencing here drew on PBMCs, taken less than 400 days after transplant. These receptors all stem from a human patient who received an intestinal transplant, so some T cells may come from the graft donor.

The rearrangement joins TRBV6-1 to TRBJ2-3, with a tentative D call TRBD2 (7 bases). Germline V gene lookup returns CDR1 MNHNS and CDR2 SASEGT. This CDR3 has 15 residues. The germline V and J ends were trimmed by 7 bases and 3 bases, with 17 bases remaining between them. CDR3 sequence: CASTQGRVETDTQYF. The CDR3, as DNA: TGTGCCAGCACTCAGGGGAGGGTTGAGACAGATACGCAGTATTTT.

CDR3 loop: CASSLSPRTYEQYF. In DNA, the CDR3 is TGTGCCAGCAGCTTAAGTCCAAGGACCTACGAGCAGTACTTC. The genes are TRBV7-2 and TRBJ2-7; D gene uncertain. V was pared by 2 bases and J by 2 bases, with 10 bases between. CDR3 length: 14 amino acids. Per germline, CDR1 SGHTA and CDR2 FQGNSA.

This clone was detected only once. This chain connects TRBV19 to TRBJ1-1; D is perhaps TRBD1 (6 bases). The germline V and J ends were trimmed by 7 bases and 0 bases, with 15 bases remaining between them. The CDR3 has 15 amino acids. Germline V gene sequence: CDR1 LNHDA, CDR2 SQIVND (reference sequence). CDR3 amino acids: CASILGGTLNTEAFF. The CDR3 DNA follows: TGTGCCAGTATTCTAGGGGGGACACTGAACACTGAAGCTTTCTTT.

The gene calls are TRBV9 and TRBJ1-3; no definite D call. Looked up from germline, CDR1 is SGDLS and CDR2 is YYNGEE. CDR3 length: 15 amino acids. The V gene lost 0 bases and the J gene lost 2 bases, with 9 bases spanning the gap. The CDR3 nucleotides are TGTGCCAGCAGCGTAGACGGTGTCCCTGGAAACACCATATATTTT. It yields the protein CASSVDGVPGNTIYF.

This sequence joins TRBV7-2 and TRBJ2-5, with 11 bases matching TRBD2. The V gene end was trimmed by 1 base and the J gene end by 5 bases; junction bases not matched to a gene: 6. CDR3 length equals 16 residues. The germline CDR1 and CDR2 sequences are SGHTA and FQGNSA. CDR3 nucleotides: TGTGCCAGCAGCTTAGGGATAGCGGGAGGGTGGGAGACCCAGTACTTC. It is translated as CASSLGIAGGWETQYF.

The CDR3 sequence: CASYQGRWNNQPQHF. CDR3 in DNA: TGTGCCAGCTATCAGGGGAGATGGAACAATCAGCCCCAGCATTTT. J is TRBJ1-5 and V is TRBV28, with D perhaps matching TRBD1 (6 bases). CDR1 and CDR2 from the germline V gene are MDHEN and SYDVKM. CDR3 length equals 15 residues. Trimming removed 8 bases from V and 3 bases from J, with 17 bases in between.

V gene TRBV9 combines with J gene TRBJ2-7; D remains ambiguous. This CDR3 region has 12 residues. Germline V gene data show CDR1 as SGDLS and CDR2 as YYNGEE. V gave up 3 bases and J gave up 6 bases, with 10 bases separating them. The CDR3 DNA sequence: TGTGCCAGCAGCGCCGATAGTCGCGAGCAGTACTTC. Its protein product is CASSADSREQYF.

J is TRBJ1-2 and V is TRBV6-5, with a tentative D call TRBD1 (6 bases). CDR3 length equals 13 residues. Germline assignment: CDR1 MNHEY and CDR2 SVGAGI. V was trimmed by 7 bases and J by 6 bases, leaving 15 bases between them. The CDR3 region has the DNA TGTGCCAGCACCTGGGGCAGGGGAGATGGCTACACCTTC. It translates to CASTWGRGDGYTF.

The chain couples TRBV4-1 to TRBJ1-4; a possible D gene is TRBD1 (5 bases). CDR3 length equals 15 residues. The V gene's germline CDR1 is MGHRA and CDR2 YSYEKL. Trimming left V 3 bases short and J 8 bases short, with 16 bases between. The CDR3 nucleotides read TGCGCCAGCAGCCAGGGGGGAACGGGGTGGGAAAAACTGTTTTTT. This gives the protein CASSQGGTGWEKLFF.

The rearrangement links TRBV18 to TRBJ2-3; 11 positions match TRBD2. CDR3 length equals 20 residues. Germline CDR1 and CDR2: KGHSH and LQKENI. V was pared by 0 bases and J by 2 bases, with 13 bases of the junction left unmatched. This CDR3 is CASSPPPSLAGAINTDTQYF. CDR3 DNA: TGTGCCAGCTCACCACCCCCTTCACTAGCGGGGGCGATTAACACAGATACGCAGTATTTT.

The chain combines TRBV10-1 with TRBJ2-2, with TRBD1 matching over 9 bases. The V segment lost 4 bases and the J segment 4 bases; nucleotides outside the gene matches: 10. The CDR3 is made up of 17 amino acids. Germline assignment: CDR1 WNHNN and CDR2 SYGVQD (reference sequence). CDR3: CASSGGTGHPSTGELFF. CDR3 sequence (DNA): TGCGCCAGCAGTGGCGGGACAGGGCACCCAAGCACCGGGGAGCTGTTTTTT.

The chain couples TRBV28 to TRBJ2-7; tentatively, D is TRBD1 or TRBD2 (5 bases each). Trimming removed 5 bases at V and 4 bases at J, with 15 bases between. Germline V gene data show CDR1 as MDHEN and CDR2 as SYDVKM. The CDR3 loop spans 14 amino acids. This CDR3 reads CASSPGTNTYEQYF. The CDR3 DNA is TGTGCCAGCAGTCCCGGGACCAATACGTACGAGCAGTACTTC.

CDR3 protein: CASSLGMGSLREQYF. DNA for the CDR3: TGTGCCAGCAGCTTAGGTATGGGTAGCCTACGGGAGCAGTACTTC. The chain links TRBV11-1 to TRBJ2-7; the D is unclear. The CDR3 spans 15 residues. Germline CDR1 SGHAT, CDR2 FQDESV (reference sequence). Trimming left V 1 base short and J 7 bases short, with 17 bases between.

This rearrangement joins TRBV19 to TRBJ2-7; D is unclear. CDR1 and CDR2 from the germline V gene are LNHDA and SQIVND (reference sequence). The V end lost 3 bases, the J end lost 2 bases, and 11 bases lay between the germline ends. This CDR3 has 14 residues. CDR3 DNA sequence: TGTGCCAGTAGTATCCCGGGCCGAGCCTACGAGCAGTACTTC. This encodes CASSIPGRAYEQYF.

The chain is built from TRBV10-2 and TRBJ2-3; TRBD1 matches 7 bases. CDR3 length: 16 residues. V was clipped by 7 bases and J by 0 bases; unmatched bases: 10. Germline V gene sequence: CDR1 WSHSY, CDR2 SAAADI. CDR3 in amino acids: CASKGAAGLSTDTQYF. The CDR3 nucleotides are TGCGCCAGCAAGGGGGCGGCAGGGCTTAGCACAGATACGCAGTATTTT.

The chain carries TRBV6-8 and TRBJ1-2; TRBD1 aligns across 7 bases. V trimming: 2 bases; J trimming: 8 bases; junction bases outside the gene matches: 8. The CDR3 is made up of 14 amino acids. The germline V gene encodes CDR1 MNHGY and CDR2 SAAAGT. CDR3 sequence (DNA): TGTGCCAGCAGTTACCCCCAGGGGGGCGTCGGCTACACCTTC. Amino acid sequence: CASSYPQGGVGYTF.

The chain employs TRBV6-1 and TRBJ1-5; a possible D gene is TRBD1 (5 bases). The germline V gene has CDR1 MNHNS and CDR2 SASEGT. The CDR3 sequence is 14 residues long. The V end was cut by 2 bases, the J end by 7 bases, with 12 bases between. CDR3 sequence reads: CASSEPGRGQPQHF. CDR3 coding DNA: TGTGCCAGCAGTGAACCAGGGCGGGGCCAGCCCCAGCATTTT.

The genes are TRBV19 and TRBJ2-4, with D uncertain. Looked up from germline, CDR1 is LNHDA and CDR2 is SQIVND (reference sequence). The germline V and J ends were trimmed by 3 bases and 6 bases, with 15 bases remaining between them. This CDR3 is 15 amino acids long. The CDR3, as DNA: TGTGCCAGTAGTATCTCGTCTCTTCTCGGAAACATTCAGTACTTC. It is translated as CASSISSLLGNIQYF.